A single sample is the source of the 28 T cell receptor beta chains below, sequenced in a study of identical twins. A single record per CDR3 protein comes from TCRdb applying MiXCR to the 5' RACE reads. The sample lists roughly 690,000 distinct CDR3 sequences, roughly 6.2% occurring once. Sequencing was done on a sample of naive T cells sorted from blood. These receptors all come from a man between 18 and 29 years old in good health.

The sample holds many counts of this clonotype. This rearrangement joins TRBV12-3 or TRBV12-4 to TRBJ2-7; D unresolved. CDR3 length: 11 amino acids. V was trimmed by 7 bases and J by 3 bases, leaving 7 bases between them. The CDR3 nucleotides are TGTGCCAGCAAGTCAGGCTACGAGCAGTACTTC. This sequence encodes CASKSGYEQYF.

V is TRBV12-3 or TRBV12-4 and J is TRBJ2-7; TRBD2 aligns across 7 bases. V shed 6 bases, J shed 5 bases, and the junction held 13 bases outside the gene matches. The CDR3 has 15 residues. The CDR3: CASRPWGGPLDEQYV. CDR3 nucleotide sequence: TGTGCCAGCAGACCTTGGGGAGGGCCACTCGACGAGCAGTACGTC.

The rearrangement links TRBV6-5 to TRBJ1-5; D unresolved. The CDR3 contains 14 residues. Per the germline V gene, CDR1 is MNHEY and CDR2 is SVGAGI. V gave up 8 bases and J gave up 6 bases, with 17 bases separating them. CDR3 in DNA: TGTGCCAGCTCTTACTCCGGTCCGGGTCAGCCCCAGCATTTT. Translation gives CASSYSGPGQPQHF.

This clonotype was recorded only once. The chain employs TRBV20-1 and TRBJ2-2; no clear D gene. Trimming took 1 base from V and 7 from J, leaving 10 bases between them. CDR1 is DFQATT and CDR2 is SNEGSKA in the germline V gene (reference sequence). CDR3 length: 13 amino acids. The CDR3 bases are TGCAGTGCTAGAGCGACTGCGCGCGGGGAGCTGTTTTTT. Residues: CSARATARGELFF.

The chain combines TRBV2 with TRBJ2-3; D is unclear. Trimming removed 6 bases from V and 4 bases from J, with 14 bases in between. Germline values: CDR1 SNHLY, CDR2 FYNNEI. There are 14 residues in the CDR3. For the CDR3, the DNA is TGTGCCAGCAGGTTGAGCAATCCGGCAGATACGCAGTATTTT. Its protein is CASRLSNPADTQYF. The full variable domain, in which reference TRBV2 and TRBJ2-3 provide the parts outside the CDR3, is EPEVTQTPSHQVTQMGQEVILRCVPISNHLYFYWYRQILGQKVEFLVSFYNNEISEKSEIFDDQFSVERPDGSNFTLKIRSTKLEDSAMYFCASRLSNPADTQYFGPGTRLTVL.

Turning to this clonotype: The CDR3 does not end in the conserved phenylalanine or tryptophan, so this is likely a read error. The chain has TRBV11-2 and TRBJ2-7; D is unclear. With 3 bases removed from V and 6 bases from J, the gap between germline ends came to 6 bases. The CDR3 spans 11 residues. Germline CDR1 reads SGHAT; CDR2 reads FQNNGV. CDR3: CASSLTGEQYS. CDR3 coding DNA: TGTGCCAGCAGCTTGACCGGCGAGCAGTACTCC.

This clonotype was detected a few times. The genes are TRBV5-6 and TRBJ2-5; no clear D. CDR1 and CDR2 from the germline V gene are SGHDT and YYEEEE. V was clipped by 1 base and J by 2 bases, with 12 bases between them. CDR3 length equals 15 residues. The CDR3 is CASSLLGPLQETQYF. The CDR3 DNA reads TGTGCCAGCAGCTTGCTCGGACCCCTTCAAGAGACCCAGTACTTC.

This clonotype appeared a few times. This rearrangement joins TRBV7-8 to TRBJ2-7; D is possibly TRBD2 (6 bases). Trimming shortened V by 8 bases and J by 4 bases, and 12 bases separated the two germline ends. Germline loops: CDR1 SGHVS, CDR2 FQNEAQ. The CDR3 runs to 12 residues. Written as DNA, the CDR3 is TGTGCCAGCGGAACTAGCTCTTACGAGCAGTACGTC. Its protein product is CASGTSSYEQYV.

This clonotype was counted a few times. J is TRBJ2-7 and V is TRBV11-2; 7 positions agree with TRBD2. J lost 0 bases, V lost 1 base, and 12 bases had no gene match. CDR1 and CDR2 (germline): SGHAT, FQNNGV. The CDR3 length is 18 residues. The CDR3 DNA sequence: TGTGCCAGCAGCTTAGGTTCGTGGTTTGGGACTACCTCCTACGAGCAGTACGTC. Translation: CASSLGSWFGTTSYEQYV.

At least ten counts were recorded for this clonotype. The chain employs TRBV5-1 and TRBJ2-1; D is unresolved. The V gene lost 0 bases and the J gene lost 9 bases, with 16 bases spanning the gap. There are 15 residues in the CDR3. Germline V CDR1 and CDR2: SGHRS, YFSETQ. CDR3 nucleotide sequence: TGCGCCAGCAGCTTGGCCTGGTCAGGTAGGGCTGAGCAGTTCTTC. Amino acid sequence: CASSLAWSGRAEQFF.

This clonotype was detected many times. This chain links TRBV20-1 with TRBJ2-2; 11 nucleotides match TRBD2. The CDR3 covers 14 residues. Trimming took 5 bases from V and 8 from J; bases not matched to a gene: 7. Germline V gene sequence: CDR1 DFQATT, CDR2 SNEGSKA (reference sequence). The CDR3 nucleotides are TGCAGTGCTTCCTTAGCGGGAGGGCGTGGGGAGCTGTTTTTT. Amino acids: CSASLAGGRGELFF.

There are many counts of this clonotype. J is TRBJ2-3 and V is TRBV4-3, with TRBD2 as a possible D gene (5 bases). The CDR3 sequence is 16 residues long. In germline, CDR1 is LGHNA, CDR2 YSLEER. Trimming left V 0 bases short and J 0 bases short, with 10 bases between. As DNA, the CDR3 is TGCGCCAGCAGCCAAGAGGGAGACCTTAGCACAGATACGCAGTATTTT. It encodes CASSQEGDLSTDTQYF.

This clonotype was observed at least ten times. The chain is built from TRBV12-3 or TRBV12-4 and TRBJ2-1; TRBD2 agrees at 9 bases. This CDR3 contains 16 residues. The J segment lost 5 bases and the V segment lost 6 bases, leaving 11 bases of the junction unmatched. The CDR3 DNA follows: TGTGCCAGCAGCCAGGGGACTAGCCCTTTGAACAATGAGCAGTTCTTC. Amino acids: CASSQGTSPLNNEQFF.

V and J are TRBV12-3 or TRBV12-4 and TRBJ2-7; 7 nucleotides match TRBD2. The CDR3 length is 14 residues. V shed 7 bases and J 4 bases; nucleotides not matched to a gene: 10. In DNA, the CDR3 is TGTGCCAGCACTACCCGGGGGGTAGGGTACGAGCAGTACTTC. Translating gives CASTTRGVGYEQYF.

The chain combines TRBV4-2 with TRBJ2-4; D uncertain. Trimming left V 1 base short and J 6 bases short, with 7 bases between. Germline V gene lookup returns CDR1 LGHNA and CDR2 YNFKEQ. The CDR3 is made up of 13 amino acids. The CDR3 spells CASSQGPLNIQYF. CDR3 DNA sequence: TGTGCCAGCAGCCAAGGGCCTTTAAACATTCAGTACTTC.

This clonotype was seen only a few times. This rearrangement joins TRBV11-3 to TRBJ2-1; TRBD2 matches 7 bases. The junction had 10 bases not matched to a gene; V was cut back by 8 bases and J by 15 bases. This CDR3 has 11 residues. Germline V gene lookup returns CDR1 SGHNT and CDR2 YENEEA. In DNA form, the CDR3 reads TGTGCCAGCGAGGCGGGAGATAGGCTGTTCTTC. Its translation: CASEAGDRLFF. The full variable domain, in which reference TRBV11-3 and TRBJ2-1 provide the parts outside the CDR3, is EAGVVQSPRYKIIEKKQPVAFWCNPISGHNTLYWYLQNLGQGPELLIRYENEEAVDDSQLPKDRFSAERLKGVDSTLKIQPAELGDSAVYLCASEAGDRLFFGPGTRLTVL.

This clonotype was counted between two and nine times. This chain joins TRBV5-6 and TRBJ1-4; D is ambiguous. The V end was cut by 0 bases, the J end by 4 bases, with 7 bases between. Germline CDR1 is SGHDT and CDR2 is YYEEEE. CDR3 size: 14 residues. CDR3 loop: CASSLERLNEKLFF. The CDR3 DNA reads as TGTGCCAGCAGCTTGGAGAGGCTTAATGAAAAACTGTTTTTT.

The chain uses TRBV11-2 and TRBJ1-3, with 8 nucleotides matching TRBD1. CDR1 and CDR2 (germline): SGHAT, FQNNGV. The CDR3 consists of 17 residues. After removal of 5 bases from V and 0 bases from J, the junction contained 9 bases not matched to a gene. In DNA, the CDR3 is TGTGCCAGCAGCCCCCCCCAGGGGGCCCGCTCTGGAAACACCATATATTTT. This gives the protein CASSPPQGARSGNTIYF.

The genes are TRBV7-2 and TRBJ2-1, with D hard to call. Germline CDR1 and CDR2: SGHTA and FQGNSA. The CDR3 covers 12 residues. The V and J ends lost 5 bases and 6 bases respectively, with 8 bases between them. CDR3 sequence (DNA): TGTGCCAGCAGCACATATCTCAATGAGCAGTTCTTC. Encoded protein: CASSTYLNEQFF.

This clonotype has more than one count but fewer than ten. The J gene is TRBJ2-3, the V gene TRBV14; D may be TRBD2 (5 bases). This CDR3 has 13 residues. The V gene's germline CDR1 is SGHDN and CDR2 FVKESK. V was shortened by 6 bases and J by 7 bases, with 14 bases between the two germline ends. The CDR3 here is CASSRRLIHTQYF. CDR3 sequence (DNA): TGTGCCAGCAGTCGGCGACTAATCCATACGCAGTATTTT.

In its sample, this clonotype was seen a few times. The rearrangement links TRBV11-2 to TRBJ2-5; TRBD1 aligns across 9 bases. Germline V gives CDR1 SGHAT, CDR2 FQNNGV. The CDR3 length is 16 residues. V trimming: 0 bases; J trimming: 5 bases; junction bases outside the gene matches: 7. The CDR3 region is CASSLEGTGGGETQYF. In DNA form, the CDR3 reads TGTGCCAGCAGCTTAGAGGGTACAGGGGGCGGCGAGACCCAGTACTTC.

This clonotype was detected many times. The chain is built from TRBV6-5 and TRBJ2-5, with TRBD1 matching over 7 bases. This CDR3 spans 15 amino acids. V trimming: 2 bases; J trimming: 2 bases; junction bases outside the gene matches: 5. Germline V lookup: CDR1 MNHEY, CDR2 SVGAGI. The CDR3 reads CASSYQTGQQETQYF. The CDR3 bases are TGTGCCAGCAGTTACCAGACGGGACAGCAAGAGACCCAGTACTTC.

The chain joins TRBV28 to TRBJ2-1; D is uncertain. This CDR3 spans 11 amino acids. V was trimmed by 8 bases and J by 5 bases, leaving 7 bases between them. Per germline, CDR1 MDHEN and CDR2 SYDVKM. The CDR3 here is CASPLHNEQFF. The CDR3 coding sequence is TGTGCCAGCCCCCTCCACAATGAGCAGTTCTTC.

This clonotype was observed at least ten times. J is TRBJ2-3 and V is TRBV11-2; D is ambiguous. The CDR3 extends over 15 amino acids. The V gene lost 1 base and the J gene lost 0 bases, with 8 bases spanning the gap. CDR1 and CDR2 (germline): SGHAT, FQNNGV. The CDR3, as DNA: TGTGCCAGCAGCTTAGCTCACCTAAGCACAGATACGCAGTATTTT. This gives the protein CASSLAHLSTDTQYF.

This clonotype was found a few times. The rearrangement uses TRBV12-3 or TRBV12-4 and TRBJ2-2, with 8 bases matching TRBD1. This CDR3 spans 16 amino acids. V lost 5 bases and J lost 6; bases outside the gene matches: 11. The CDR3 sequence is CASSGRQGNFAGELFF. The CDR3 DNA is TGTGCCAGCAGTGGTCGACAGGGGAATTTCGCCGGGGAGCTGTTTTTT.

There are many counts of this clonotype. The V call is TRBV12-3 or TRBV12-4, the J call TRBJ1-1; the D is unclear. The CDR3 has 13 amino acids. Trimming removed 7 bases at V and 2 bases at J, with 11 bases between. CDR3: CASNVRANTEAFF. The CDR3 DNA is TGTGCCAGCAACGTCCGAGCCAACACTGAAGCTTTCTTT.

V and J are TRBV6-2 or TRBV6-3 and TRBJ1-6, with D possibly being TRBD1 (6 bases). Germline V gene data show CDR1 as MNHEY and CDR2 as SVGEGT. With 8 bases removed from V and 10 bases from J, the gap between germline ends came to 12 bases. CDR3 length: 12 amino acids. The CDR3 here is CASGQGGSPLHF. Written as DNA, the CDR3 is TGTGCCAGCGGACAAGGGGGATCACCCCTCCACTTT.

V usage is TRBV5-5 and J usage is TRBJ2-7; no firm D call. V was shortened by 0 bases and J by 1 base, with 11 bases between the two germline ends. The CDR3 is 15 residues long. Germline V lookup: CDR1 SGHKS, CDR2 YYEKEE (reference sequence). The chain's CDR3 is CASSLGHPTSYEQYF. The CDR3 bases are TGTGCCAGCAGCTTGGGGCACCCAACGTCCTACGAGCAGTACTTC.